This section outlines one TCR beta chain sequence together with its context. As yet, its antigen is unknown. The data belong to a study of early stage breast cancer tumors. Whole-study context: The ER+/PR+/HER2- tumors included roughly eight ductal and a few lobular carcinomas. Overall study findings and caveats: In about 85% of the 16 patients, blood comparison separated tumor from normal breast.

Roughly 19-50 mg of tissue was diced for each tumor. V lost 3 bases and J lost 3, with 15 bases in between. Germline-derived CDR1 and CDR2 are KGHSH and LQKENI. CDR3 size: 15 residues. The assay was immunoSEQ multiplex PCR, and TCRdb's table has in-frame clones only and misses some. In the table there are about 28,000 clones, roughly three fifths of which are singletons. The V and J genes are TRBV18 and TRBJ2-7; the D gene is possibly TRBD1 (6 bases). The clonotype comes from a person aged 45-65 years with breast cancer. The specimen was breast tumor tissue. The CDR3 bases are TGTGCCAGCTCACCCTCGACAGGCAACCTCTACGAGCAGTACTTC. It translates to CASSPSTGNLYEQYF.